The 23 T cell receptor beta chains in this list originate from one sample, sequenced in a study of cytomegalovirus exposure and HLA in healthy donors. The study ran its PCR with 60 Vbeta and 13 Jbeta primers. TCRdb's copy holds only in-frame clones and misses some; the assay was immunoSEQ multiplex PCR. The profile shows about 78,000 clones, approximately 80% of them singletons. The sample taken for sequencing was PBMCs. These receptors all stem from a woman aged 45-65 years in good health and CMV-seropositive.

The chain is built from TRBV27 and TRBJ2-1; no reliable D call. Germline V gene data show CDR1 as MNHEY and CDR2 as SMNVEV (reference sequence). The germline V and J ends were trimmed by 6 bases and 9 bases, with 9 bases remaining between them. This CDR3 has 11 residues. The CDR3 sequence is CASSSFREQFF. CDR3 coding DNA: TGTGCCAGCAGCTCCTTTCGTGAGCAGTTCTTC.

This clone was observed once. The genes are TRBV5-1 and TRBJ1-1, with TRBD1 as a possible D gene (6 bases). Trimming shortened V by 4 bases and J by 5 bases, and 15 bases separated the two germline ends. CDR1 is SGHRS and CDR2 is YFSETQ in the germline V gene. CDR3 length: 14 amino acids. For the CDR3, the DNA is TGCGCCAGCAGCAATGAAGGGACAATGACTGAAGCTTTCTTT. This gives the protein CASSNEGTMTEAFF.

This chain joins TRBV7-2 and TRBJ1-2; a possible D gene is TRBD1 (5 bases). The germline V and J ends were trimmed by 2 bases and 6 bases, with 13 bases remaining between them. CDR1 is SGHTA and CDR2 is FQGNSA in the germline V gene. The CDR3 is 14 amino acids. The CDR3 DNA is TGTGCCAGCAGCTTATGGGCGGGGGAAGATGGCTACACCTTC. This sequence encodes CASSLWAGEDGYTF.

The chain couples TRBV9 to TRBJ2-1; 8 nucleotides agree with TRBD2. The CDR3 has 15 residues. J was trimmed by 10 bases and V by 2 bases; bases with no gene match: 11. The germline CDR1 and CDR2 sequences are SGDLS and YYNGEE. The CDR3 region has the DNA TGTGCCAGCAGCGTCAGCGGGAGCCAGGTATACGAGCAGTTCTTC. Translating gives CASSVSGSQVYEQFF.

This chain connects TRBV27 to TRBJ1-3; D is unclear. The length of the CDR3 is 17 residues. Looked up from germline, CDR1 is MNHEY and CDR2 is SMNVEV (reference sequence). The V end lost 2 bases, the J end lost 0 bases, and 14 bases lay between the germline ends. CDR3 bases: TGTGCCAGCAGTTTAGTTCCCCCCGTGAGCTCTGGAAACACCATATATTTT. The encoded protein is CASSLVPPVSSGNTIYF.

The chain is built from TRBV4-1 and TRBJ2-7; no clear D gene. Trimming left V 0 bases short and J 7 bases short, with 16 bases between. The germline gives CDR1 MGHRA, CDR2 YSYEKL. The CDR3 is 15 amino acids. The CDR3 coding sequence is TGCGCCAGCAGCCAAGATGGGCCCGAAGGTCTTGAGCAGTACTTC. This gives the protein CASSQDGPEGLEQYF.

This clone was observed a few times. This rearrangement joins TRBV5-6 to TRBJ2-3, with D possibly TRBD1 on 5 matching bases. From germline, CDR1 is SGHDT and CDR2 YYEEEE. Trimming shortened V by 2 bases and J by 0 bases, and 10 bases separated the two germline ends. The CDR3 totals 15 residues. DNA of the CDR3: TGTGCCAGCAGCTTTGGACACCCCAGCACAGATACGCAGTATTTT. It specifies CASSFGHPSTDTQYF.

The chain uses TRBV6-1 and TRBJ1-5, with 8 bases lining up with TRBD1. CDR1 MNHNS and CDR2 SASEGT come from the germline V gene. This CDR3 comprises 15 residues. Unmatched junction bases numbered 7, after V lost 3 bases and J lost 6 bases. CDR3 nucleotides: TGTGCCAGCAGTGAGGGGACAGGCCCTACTCAGCCCCAGCATTTT. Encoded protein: CASSEGTGPTQPQHF.

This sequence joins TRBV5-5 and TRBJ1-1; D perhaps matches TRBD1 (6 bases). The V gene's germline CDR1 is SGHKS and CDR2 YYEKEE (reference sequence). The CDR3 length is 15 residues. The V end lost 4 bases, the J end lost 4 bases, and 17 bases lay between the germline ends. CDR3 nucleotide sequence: TGTGCCAGCAGCGCCATTGGGGGAGGGGGCACTGAAGCTTTCTTT. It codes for CASSAIGGGGTEAFF.

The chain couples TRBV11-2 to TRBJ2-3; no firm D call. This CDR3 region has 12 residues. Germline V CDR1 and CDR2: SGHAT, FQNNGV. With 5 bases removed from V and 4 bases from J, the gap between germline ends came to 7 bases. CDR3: CASSLIADTQYF. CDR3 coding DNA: TGTGCCAGCAGCCTGATAGCAGATACGCAGTATTTT. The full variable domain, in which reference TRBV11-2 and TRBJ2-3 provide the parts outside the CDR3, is EAGVAQSPRYKIIEKRQSVAFWCNPISGHATLYWYQQILGQGPKLLIQFQNNGVVDDSQLPKDRFSAERLKGVDSTLKIQPAKLEDSAVYLCASSLIADTQYFGPGTRLTVL.

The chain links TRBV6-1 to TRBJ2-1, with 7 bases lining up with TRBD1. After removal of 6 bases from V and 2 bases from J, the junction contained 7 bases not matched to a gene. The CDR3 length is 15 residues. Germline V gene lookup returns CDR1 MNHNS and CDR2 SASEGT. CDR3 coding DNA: TGTGCCAGCAGCTCTACAGGGGTAGCCTACAATGAGCAGTTCTTC. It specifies CASSSTGVAYNEQFF.

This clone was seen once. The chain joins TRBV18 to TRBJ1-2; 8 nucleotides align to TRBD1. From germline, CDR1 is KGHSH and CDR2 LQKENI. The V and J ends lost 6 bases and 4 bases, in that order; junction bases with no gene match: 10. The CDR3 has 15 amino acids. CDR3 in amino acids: CASSPGQGTPYGYTF. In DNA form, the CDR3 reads TGTGCCAGCTCCCCCGGACAGGGAACCCCCTATGGCTACACCTTC.

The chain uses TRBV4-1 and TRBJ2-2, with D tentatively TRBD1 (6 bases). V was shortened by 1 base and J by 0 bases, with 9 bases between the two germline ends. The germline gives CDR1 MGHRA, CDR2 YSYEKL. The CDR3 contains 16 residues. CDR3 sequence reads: CASSQAGTPNTGELFF. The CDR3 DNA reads TGCGCCAGCAGCCAAGCCGGGACACCGAACACCGGGGAGCTGTTTTTT.

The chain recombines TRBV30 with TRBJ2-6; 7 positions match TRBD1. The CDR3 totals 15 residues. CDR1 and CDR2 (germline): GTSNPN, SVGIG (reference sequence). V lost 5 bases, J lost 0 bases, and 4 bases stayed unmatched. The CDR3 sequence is CAWGGQPSGANVLTF. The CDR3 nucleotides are TGTGCCTGGGGGGGACAGCCCTCTGGGGCCAACGTCCTGACTTTC.

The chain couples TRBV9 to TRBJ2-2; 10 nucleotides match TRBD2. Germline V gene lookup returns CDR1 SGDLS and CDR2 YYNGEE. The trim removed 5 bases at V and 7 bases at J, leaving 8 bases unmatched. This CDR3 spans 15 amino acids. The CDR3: CASRASGSVGGELFF. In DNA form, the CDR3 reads TGTGCCAGCAGGGCTAGCGGGAGTGTCGGCGGGGAGCTGTTTTTT.

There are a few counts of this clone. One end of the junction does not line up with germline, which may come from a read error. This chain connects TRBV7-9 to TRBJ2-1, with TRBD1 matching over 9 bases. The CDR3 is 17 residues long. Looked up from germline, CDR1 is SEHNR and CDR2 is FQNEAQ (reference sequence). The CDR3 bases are TGTTCCAGCAGCTTTGGGCTACAGGGGGCGATTTACGATGAGCAGTTCTTC. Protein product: CSSSFGLQGAIYDEQFF.

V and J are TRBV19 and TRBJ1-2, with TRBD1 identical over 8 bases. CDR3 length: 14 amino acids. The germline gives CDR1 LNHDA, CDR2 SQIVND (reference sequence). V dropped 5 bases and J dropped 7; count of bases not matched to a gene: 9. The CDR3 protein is CASSSQQGVSGYTF. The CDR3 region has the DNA TGTGCCAGTAGTTCCCAACAGGGGGTGTCTGGCTACACCTTC.

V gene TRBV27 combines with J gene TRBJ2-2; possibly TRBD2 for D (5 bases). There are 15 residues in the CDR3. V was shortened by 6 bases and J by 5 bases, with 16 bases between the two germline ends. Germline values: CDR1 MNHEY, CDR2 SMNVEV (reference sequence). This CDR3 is CASSIVRTATGELFF. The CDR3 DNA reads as TGTGCCAGCAGCATTGTTAGGACTGCTACCGGGGAGCTGTTTTTT.

CDR3 protein: CASTPRGSYGYTF. DNA of the CDR3: TGTGCCAGCACCCCTAGGGGTTCCTATGGCTACACCTTC. The chain employs TRBV5-5 and TRBJ1-2, with a weak D call TRBD1 (5 bases). Between the trimmed V and J ends, which lost 6 bases and 4 bases, there was a span of 13 bases. The CDR3 has 13 residues. Germline V lookup: CDR1 SGHKS, CDR2 YYEKEE (reference sequence).

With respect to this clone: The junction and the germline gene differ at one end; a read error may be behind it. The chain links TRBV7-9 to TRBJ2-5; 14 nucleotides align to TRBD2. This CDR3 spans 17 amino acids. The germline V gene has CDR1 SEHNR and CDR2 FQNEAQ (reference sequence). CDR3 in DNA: TGTTCCAGCAGCCTTGGACTAGCGGGAGGATCACAAGAGACCCAGTACTTC. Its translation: CSSSLGLAGGSQETQYF.

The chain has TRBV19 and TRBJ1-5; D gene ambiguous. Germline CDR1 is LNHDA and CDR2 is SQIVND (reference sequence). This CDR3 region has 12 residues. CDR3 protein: CVRQIDNQPQHF. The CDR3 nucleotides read TGTGTCCGACAAATAGACAATCAGCCCCAGCATTTT.

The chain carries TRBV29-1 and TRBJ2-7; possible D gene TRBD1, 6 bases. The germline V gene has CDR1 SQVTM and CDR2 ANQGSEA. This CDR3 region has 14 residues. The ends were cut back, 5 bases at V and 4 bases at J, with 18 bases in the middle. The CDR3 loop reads CSVSPLNRDYEQYF. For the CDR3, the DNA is TGCAGCGTTTCACCCTTGAACAGGGATTACGAGCAGTACTTC.

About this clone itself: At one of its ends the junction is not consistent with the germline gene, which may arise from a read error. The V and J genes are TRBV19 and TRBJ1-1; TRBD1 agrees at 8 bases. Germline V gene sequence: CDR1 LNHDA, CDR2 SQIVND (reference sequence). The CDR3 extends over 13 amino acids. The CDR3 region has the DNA TGTGCCAGTAGTTGGACAGGGAACGCTGAAGCTTTCTTT. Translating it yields CASSWTGNAEAFF.